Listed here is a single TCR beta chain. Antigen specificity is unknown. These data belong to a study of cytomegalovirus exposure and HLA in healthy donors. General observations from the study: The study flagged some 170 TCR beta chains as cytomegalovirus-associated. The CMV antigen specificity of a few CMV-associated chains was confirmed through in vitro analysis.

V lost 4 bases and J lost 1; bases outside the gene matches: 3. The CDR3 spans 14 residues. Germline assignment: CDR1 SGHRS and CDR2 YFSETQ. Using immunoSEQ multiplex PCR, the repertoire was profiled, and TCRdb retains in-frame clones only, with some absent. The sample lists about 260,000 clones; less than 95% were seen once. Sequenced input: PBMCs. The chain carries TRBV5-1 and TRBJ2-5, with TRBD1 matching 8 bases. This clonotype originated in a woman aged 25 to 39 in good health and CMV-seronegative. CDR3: CASSPQGVQETQYF. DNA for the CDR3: TGCGCCAGCAGCCCACAGGGGGTCCAAGAGACCCAGTACTTC.